These T cell receptor beta chains were read from a single sample in a study of T cell responses to AZD1222 COVID-19 vaccine. Clones were sequenced by immunoSEQ multiplex PCR, and TCRdb holds only the in-frame ones, with some missing. The sample has roughly 200,000 clones, approximately 92% seen once. Sequencing used peripheral blood, obtained 28 days after the second dose of the MenACWY control vaccine. All receptors derive from an adult who received the MenACWY meningococcal vaccine as a control. CDR3s include the opening cysteine and the closing phenylalanine or tryptophan. The D gene is left open where the match is weak. Rows give clone size only sometimes, using once, few, many, or a class for an expanded clone.

d_call: TRBD1
v_call: TRBV6-1
clone_size: -
j_call: TRBJ1-1
cdr3_aa: CASSEARGRVGTEAFF
cdr3_nt: TGTGCCAGCAGTGAAGCGAGGGGGCGGGTGGGCACTGAAGCTTTCTTT

d_call: -
v_call: TRBV6-2/TRBV6-3
clone_size: -
j_call: TRBJ1-2
cdr3_aa: CASSPGFSGYTF
cdr3_nt: TGTGCCAGCAGCCCAGGGTTTTCGGGCTACACCTTC

d_call: -
v_call: TRBV19
clone_size: -
j_call: TRBJ1-5
cdr3_aa: CASSMLGGGQPQHF
cdr3_nt: TGTGCCAGTAGTATGTTGGGGGGTGGTCAGCCCCAGCATTTT

d_call: -
v_call: TRBV3-1/TRBV3-2
clone_size: few
j_call: TRBJ1-6
cdr3_aa: CASSQEGGSYNSPLHF
cdr3_nt: TGTGCCAGCAGCCAAGAGGGGGGCTCCTATAATTCACCCCTCCACTTT

d_call: -
v_call: TRBV28
clone_size: -
j_call: TRBJ1-1
cdr3_aa: CASSRKGVWAFF
cdr3_nt: TGTGCCAGCAGCCGAAAGGGGGTTTGGGCTTTCTTT

d_call: -
v_call: TRBV18
clone_size: -
j_call: TRBJ1-1
cdr3_aa: CASSQGKETEAFF
cdr3_nt: TGTGCCAGCTCACAGGGAAAGGAGACTGAAGCTTTCTTT

d_call: -
v_call: TRBV19
clone_size: -
j_call: TRBJ1-2
cdr3_aa: CASSIAGYGYTF
cdr3_nt: TGTGCCAGTAGTATTGCAGGCTATGGCTACACCTTC

d_call: -
v_call: TRBV6-2/TRBV6-3
clone_size: -
j_call: TRBJ1-5
cdr3_aa: CASSAQGGRGNQPQHF
cdr3_nt: TGTGCCAGCAGTGCCCAAGGGGGACGGGGGAATCAGCCCCAGCATTTT

d_call: -
v_call: TRBV28
clone_size: -
j_call: TRBJ2-7
cdr3_aa: CASSTPGSPGQYF
cdr3_nt: TGTGCCAGCAGCACCCCTGGGTCCCCGGGGCAGTACTTC

d_call: TRBD1
v_call: TRBV6-6
clone_size: once
j_call: TRBJ1-2
cdr3_aa: CASRQGTGLLGGYTF
cdr3_nt: TGTGCCAGCAGACAGGGGACAGGACTACTCGGTGGCTACACCTTC

d_call: TRBD1
v_call: TRBV12-5
clone_size: -
j_call: TRBJ1-5
cdr3_aa: CASGQGGQQPQHF
cdr3_nt: TGTGCTAGTGGCCAGGGGGGTCAGCAGCCCCAGCATTTT

d_call: TRBD2
v_call: TRBV11-2
clone_size: -
j_call: TRBJ2-3
cdr3_aa: CASSFRLAGHTDTQYF
cdr3_nt: TGTGCCAGCAGCTTCCGACTAGCGGGGCACACAGATACGCAGTATTTT

d_call: TRBD1
v_call: TRBV2
clone_size: -
j_call: TRBJ1-2
cdr3_aa: CASSDRRDRLSYGYTF
cdr3_nt: TGTGCCAGCAGTGACAGGAGGGACAGGCTTTCCTATGGCTACACCTTC

d_call: -
v_call: TRBV5-4
clone_size: once
j_call: TRBJ1-2
cdr3_aa: CASSRGAENTNYGYTF
cdr3_nt: TGTGCCAGCAGCCGCGGGGCAGAAAATACTAACTATGGCTACACCTTC

d_call: TRBD1
v_call: TRBV19
clone_size: -
j_call: TRBJ1-2
cdr3_aa: CASRRQGIDGYTF
cdr3_nt: TGTGCCAGTAGACGACAGGGGATAGATGGCTACACCTTC

d_call: -
v_call: TRBV7-9
clone_size: -
j_call: TRBJ1-2
cdr3_aa: CASSSWDGKNYGYTF
cdr3_nt: TGTGCCAGCAGCTCTTGGGACGGGAAGAACTATGGCTACACCTTC

d_call: -
v_call: TRBV5-1
clone_size: -
j_call: TRBJ1-3
cdr3_aa: CASSLGDGSSGNTIYF
cdr3_nt: TGCGCCAGCAGCCTGGGGGACGGGAGCTCTGGAAACACCATATATTTT

d_call: TRBD2
v_call: TRBV2
clone_size: -
j_call: TRBJ2-2
cdr3_aa: CASLGLARNTGELFF
cdr3_nt: TGTGCCAGCCTCGGACTAGCCAGAAACACCGGGGAGCTGTTTTTT

d_call: TRBD1
v_call: TRBV28
clone_size: -
j_call: TRBJ1-6
cdr3_aa: CASSPFQGDNSPLHF
cdr3_nt: TGTGCCAGCAGTCCCTTCCAGGGGGACAATTCACCCCTCCACTTT

d_call: TRBD1
v_call: TRBV6-5
clone_size: -
j_call: TRBJ1-1
cdr3_aa: CASGGTAPLNTEAFF
cdr3_nt: TGTGCCAGCGGAGGGACAGCTCCTCTGAACACTGAAGCTTTCTTT

d_call: TRBD1
v_call: TRBV10-3
clone_size: once
j_call: TRBJ2-7
cdr3_aa: CAISATPGQGGEQYF
cdr3_nt: TGTGCCATCAGTGCAACCCCGGGACAGGGGGGCGAGCAGTACTTC

d_call: -
v_call: TRBV19
clone_size: -
j_call: TRBJ1-3
cdr3_aa: CASSIGTPNSGNTIYF
cdr3_nt: TGTGCCAGTAGTATCGGGACTCCCAACTCTGGAAACACCATATATTTT

d_call: -
v_call: TRBV12-3/TRBV12-4
clone_size: -
j_call: TRBJ1-1
cdr3_aa: CASYWGMGTEAFF
cdr3_nt: TGTGCCAGCTACTGGGGAATGGGGACTGAAGCTTTCTTT

d_call: TRBD1
v_call: TRBV7-2
clone_size: -
j_call: TRBJ2-7
cdr3_aa: CASSLEGYGTVGYEQYF
cdr3_nt: TGTGCCAGCAGCTTAGAAGGTTATGGGACAGTGGGCTACGAGCAGTACTTC

d_call: -
v_call: TRBV5-1
clone_size: -
j_call: TRBJ2-3
cdr3_aa: CASSPDLFPDTQYF
cdr3_nt: TGCGCCAGCAGCCCCGACCTGTTTCCAGATACGCAGTATTTT

d_call: -
v_call: TRBV3-1/TRBV3-2
clone_size: -
j_call: TRBJ1-2
cdr3_aa: CASSPFTGTRGYTF
cdr3_nt: TGTGCCAGCAGCCCATTCACCGGGACGAGAGGCTACACCTTC

d_call: -
v_call: TRBV28
clone_size: -
j_call: TRBJ1-2
cdr3_aa: CASSAAQARIYGYTF
cdr3_nt: TGTGCCAGCAGTGCCGCACAGGCCCGGATCTATGGCTACACCTTC

d_call: -
v_call: TRBV6-6
clone_size: -
j_call: TRBJ2-5
cdr3_aa: CATAGPGETQYF
cdr3_nt: TGTGCCACCGCAGGTCCCGGGGAGACCCAGTACTTC

d_call: TRBD1
v_call: TRBV6-5
clone_size: -
j_call: TRBJ1-2
cdr3_aa: CASRGGQGGPYGYTF
cdr3_nt: TGTGCCAGCAGGGGAGGACAGGGGGGGCCCTATGGCTACACCTTC

d_call: -
v_call: TRBV28
clone_size: -
j_call: TRBJ2-6
cdr3_aa: CASSLSGTGANVLTF
cdr3_nt: TGTGCCAGCAGTTTATCAGGGACTGGGGCCAACGTCCTGACTTTC

d_call: -
v_call: TRBV19
clone_size: -
j_call: TRBJ1-5
cdr3_aa: CASSITEYQPQHF
cdr3_nt: TGTGCCAGTAGTATAACCGAGTATCAGCCCCAGCATTTT

d_call: -
v_call: TRBV6-2/TRBV6-3
clone_size: -
j_call: TRBJ1-5
cdr3_aa: CASSYELGGSNQPQHF
cdr3_nt: TGTGCCAGCAGTTACGAATTGGGGGGTAGCAATCAGCCCCAGCATTTT

d_call: -
v_call: TRBV5-4
clone_size: -
j_call: TRBJ2-3
cdr3_aa: CASSLFASIGDTQYF
cdr3_nt: TGTGCCAGCAGCTTGTTCGCTAGCATAGGAGATACGCAGTATTTT

d_call: -
v_call: TRBV19
clone_size: -
j_call: TRBJ1-5
cdr3_aa: CASSLTASNQPQHF
cdr3_nt: TGTGCCAGTAGCCTGACTGCTAGCAATCAGCCCCAGCATTTT

d_call: -
v_call: TRBV3-1/TRBV3-2
clone_size: -
j_call: TRBJ1-5
cdr3_aa: CASSVMRDQPQHF
cdr3_nt: TGTGCCAGCAGCGTTATGCGTGATCAGCCCCAGCATTTT

d_call: TRBD1
v_call: TRBV18
clone_size: -
j_call: TRBJ1-1
cdr3_aa: CASAGQMNTEAFF
cdr3_nt: TGTGCCAGCGCGGGACAGATGAACACTGAAGCTTTCTTT

d_call: -
v_call: TRBV25-1
clone_size: -
j_call: TRBJ2-1
cdr3_aa: CASRYNEQFF
cdr3_nt: TGTGCCAGCAGGTATAATGAGCAGTTCTTC

d_call: TRBD2
v_call: TRBV7-3
clone_size: -
j_call: TRBJ2-3
cdr3_aa: CASSLNPGLAGDTQYF
cdr3_nt: TGTGCCAGCAGCTTAAATCCCGGACTAGCGGGGGATACGCAGTATTTT

d_call: -
v_call: TRBV6-5
clone_size: -
j_call: TRBJ1-2
cdr3_aa: CASWLTPGYTF
cdr3_nt: TGTGCCAGCTGGCTCACGCCTGGCTACACCTTC

d_call: -
v_call: TRBV27
clone_size: -
j_call: TRBJ1-1
cdr3_aa: CASSLRGQGTEAFF
cdr3_nt: TGTGCCAGCAGTTTACGGGGGCAGGGCACTGAAGCTTTCTTT

d_call: -
v_call: TRBV15
clone_size: once
j_call: TRBJ1-1
cdr3_aa: CATSRDSVVNTEAFF
cdr3_nt: TGTGCCACCAGCAGAGATAGCGTGGTGAACACTGAAGCTTTCTTT

d_call: -
v_call: TRBV30
clone_size: -
j_call: TRBJ1-2
cdr3_aa: CAWSRVRASYGYTF
cdr3_nt: TGTGCCTGGAGTCGGGTCAGGGCGTCCTATGGCTACACCTTC

d_call: -
v_call: TRBV30
clone_size: -
j_call: TRBJ2-7
cdr3_aa: CAWRQIGEQYF
cdr3_nt: TGTGCCTGGAGACAAATCGGCGAGCAGTACTTC